The 14 T cell receptor beta chains reported below all come from one sample, sequenced in a study of T-cell reconstitution after alpha-beta-depleted transplantation in children. Preparation of the TCRbeta library used unique molecular identifiers. In TCRdb, the PCR reads were re-called with MiXCR into one record per CDR3 protein. The table records 900,000 or so distinct CDR3 sequences, 16% of them present only once. Sample: PBMCs, mostly from graft donor cells, taken 360 days after TCRalphabeta/CD19-depleted stem cell transplant. These receptor sequences come from a male patient younger than 18 who had a stem cell transplant for acute lymphoblastic leukemia, so the T cells may come from the graft donor.

The chain recombines TRBV2 with TRBJ1-3; D is unresolved. V was trimmed by 5 bases and J by 5 bases, leaving 13 bases between them. Looked up from germline, CDR1 is SNHLY and CDR2 is FYNNEI. The length of the CDR3 is 14 residues. CDR3 amino acids: CASSPASFRNTIYF. The CDR3, as DNA: TGTGCCAGCAGTCCTGCAAGTTTTCGAAACACCATATATTTT.

There are a few counts of this clonotype. The chain joins TRBV11-2 to TRBJ2-3; D remains ambiguous. There are 13 residues in the CDR3. V gave up 5 bases and J gave up 6 bases, with 12 bases separating them. Germline-derived CDR1 and CDR2 are SGHAT and FQNNGV. The CDR3, as DNA: TGTGCCAGCAGCCCCCCCATTAAGGATACGCAGTATTTT. Its translation: CASSPPIKDTQYF.

This clonotype was counted between two and nine times. The CDR3 DNA reads as TGTGCCAGCAGCGGAAAGAGGCAGTCGAATGAAAAACTGTTTTTT. Translated, it gives CASSGKRQSNEKLFF. The chain links TRBV2 to TRBJ1-4; unclear D gene. The CDR3 consists of 15 residues. Germline CDR1 reads SNHLY; CDR2 reads FYNNEI. V gave up 6 bases and J gave up 5 bases, with 16 bases separating them.

The sample holds a few counts of this clonotype. CDR3 sequence reads: CATGVAEQFF. The DNA of the CDR3 is TGTGCCACAGGGGTCGCTGAGCAGTTCTTC. V and J are TRBV25-1 and TRBJ2-1, with D perhaps matching TRBD1 (6 bases). V was clipped by 10 bases and J by 9 bases, with 10 bases between them. This CDR3 has 10 amino acids. Germline V gives CDR1 MGHDK, CDR2 SYGVNS.

Ten or more counts support this clonotype. This rearrangement joins TRBV5-1 to TRBJ2-3; 7 bases are a match to TRBD2. The junction had 8 bases not matched to a gene; V was cut back by 5 bases and J by 8 bases. The CDR3 has 13 residues. Germline CDR1 reads SGHRS; CDR2 reads YFSETQ. The CDR3 reads CASRTGGVVTQYF. CDR3 sequence (DNA): TGCGCCAGCAGAACGGGAGGAGTGGTTACGCAGTATTTT.

J is TRBJ2-7 and V is TRBV27, with D perhaps TRBD1 (6 bases). Trimming removed 10 bases at V and 0 bases at J, with 16 bases between. Per the germline V gene, CDR1 is MNHEY and CDR2 is SMNVEV (reference sequence). CDR3 size: 14 residues. The CDR3 here is CATATGHHSYEQYF. DNA of the CDR3: TGTGCCACCGCGACGGGACACCACTCCTACGAGCAGTACTTC.

This clonotype showed up just a few times. The rearrangement links TRBV7-9 to TRBJ2-1; TRBD2 matches at 13 bases. With V trimmed by 5 bases and J by 6 bases, 10 bases remained unmatched. The CDR3 is 17 amino acids. Germline assignment: CDR1 SEHNR and CDR2 FQNEAQ (reference sequence). CDR3 in amino acids: CASSTGPGLAGLNEQFF. Written as DNA, the CDR3 is TGTGCCAGCAGCACCGGACCGGGACTAGCGGGACTCAATGAGCAGTTCTTC.

This clonotype was picked up a small number of times. The chain combines TRBV6-5 with TRBJ2-5; perhaps TRBD2 as D (5 bases). Trimming took 0 bases from V and 7 from J, leaving 12 bases between them. The germline V gene encodes CDR1 MNHEY and CDR2 SVGAGI. The CDR3 is 14 residues long. The DNA for the CDR3 is TGTGCCAGCAGTTACTCTAGCGCAGGTGGGACCCAGTACTTC. Protein: CASSYSSAGGTQYF.

In this sample, this clonotype turned up once. The chain recombines TRBV2 with TRBJ2-3; 11 bases line up with TRBD1. Unmatched junction bases numbered 12, after V lost 6 bases and J lost 4 bases. Per germline, CDR1 SNHLY and CDR2 FYNNEI. The CDR3 is 17 residues long. In nucleotides, the CDR3 is TGTGCCAGCAGGTCTCCTCCGGGACAGGGGGGGCCAGATACGCAGTATTTT. Translation: CASRSPPGQGGPDTQYF.

This clonotype was counted between two and nine times. This chain joins TRBV20-1 and TRBJ1-1; 10 nucleotides align to TRBD1. CDR1 is DFQATT and CDR2 is SNEGSKA in the germline V gene (reference sequence). The ends lost 8 bases at V and 4 bases at J; junction bases unmatched: 4. There are 12 residues in the CDR3. As DNA, the CDR3 is TGCAGTCCGGGGACAGGGGCCACTGAAGCTTTCTTT. This gives the protein CSPGTGATEAFF.

This clonotype was counted between two and nine times. This chain joins TRBV29-1 and TRBJ2-5, with D maybe TRBD2 (6 bases). V lost 7 bases and J 3 bases, leaving 6 bases between the germline ends. There are 10 residues in the CDR3. Germline assignment: CDR1 SQVTM and CDR2 ANQGSEA. The CDR3 DNA reads as TGCAGCGGGAGGGAAGAGACCCAGTACTTC. Translated, it gives CSGREETQYF.

This sequence joins TRBV27 and TRBJ2-7; TRBD1 matches at 9 bases. Germline V gene data show CDR1 as MNHEY and CDR2 as SMNVEV (reference sequence). J lost 0 bases, V lost 6 bases, and 12 bases had no gene match. CDR3 size: 17 residues. CDR3 residues: CASRHGTGRLSSYEQYF. CDR3 nucleotides: TGTGCCAGCAGGCATGGGACAGGGAGACTGAGCTCCTACGAGCAGTACTTC.

The J gene is TRBJ2-5, the V gene TRBV7-2, with 9 bases fitting TRBD1. The ends lost 5 bases at V and 5 bases at J; junction bases unmatched: 6. The CDR3 consists of 14 residues. CDR1 is SGHTA, CDR2 FQGNSA, per germline. The DNA for the CDR3 is TGTGCCAGCAGCCCGGACAGGGGATGGGAGACCCAGTACTTC. Protein: CASSPDRGWETQYF.

The chain employs TRBV7-9 and TRBJ1-2; TRBD1 matches at 7 bases. The CDR3 length is 12 residues. J was trimmed by 7 bases and V by 10 bases; bases with no gene match: 9. The germline V gene has CDR1 SEHNR and CDR2 FQNEAQ (reference sequence). Here the CDR3 reads CATTRGGSGYTF. As DNA, the CDR3 is TGTGCCACTACAAGAGGGGGCAGTGGCTACACCTTC.